What follows are 26 T cell receptor beta chains derived from one specimen sequenced in a study of Ad26.COV2.S vaccination and SARS-CoV-2 variants. Specified treatment: around 19 received Ad26.COV2.S at low or high dose, single or two shots; about 5 received placebo; per-sample allocation not given. Material that was analyzed had been drawn on day 63 after the first vaccine or placebo injection. TCRdb keeps only in-frame clones here, not all; method: immunoSEQ multiplex PCR. The table records about 420,000 clones, 85% to 90% of them present only once. Material: peripheral blood, obtained in a trial of Ad26.COV2.S vaccine versus placebo. Receptors originate from a person between 18 and 65 years old who received the Ad26.COV2.S COVID-19 vaccine or a placebo.

The chain uses TRBV24-1 and TRBJ1-1; the match to TRBD1 covers 7 bases. Trimming took 2 bases from V and 1 from J; bases not matched to a gene: 3. Germline CDR1 KGHDR, CDR2 SFDVKD. This CDR3 is built from 15 residues. Here the CDR3 reads CATSDSGTANTEAFF. CDR3 in DNA: TGTGCCACCAGTGATTCCGGGACAGCGAACACTGAAGCTTTCTTT.

This sequence joins TRBV5-4 and TRBJ2-5, with D possibly TRBD2 on 5 matching bases. The V end lost 1 base, the J end lost 3 bases, and 10 bases lay between the germline ends. Germline CDR1 SGHNT, CDR2 YYREEE (reference sequence). The CDR3 extends over 14 amino acids. The CDR3 DNA follows: TGTGCCAGCAGCTTGTTCGGGGTCGAAGAGACCCAGTACTTC. It codes for CASSLFGVEETQYF. Combining the CDR3 with reference TRBV5-4 and TRBJ2-5 gives the whole variable domain ETGVTQSPTHLIKTRGQQVTLRCSSQSGHNTVSWYQQALGQGPQFIFQYYREEENGRGNFPPRFSGLQFPNYSSELNVNALELDDSALYLCASSLFGVEETQYFGPGTRLLVL.

CDR3 amino acids: CASSLGTVDEQYF. In DNA form, the CDR3 reads TGTGCCAGCAGCTTAGGGACAGTAGACGAGCAGTACTTC. The chain employs TRBV7-9 and TRBJ2-7; D might be TRBD1 (6 bases). The CDR3 contains 13 residues. In germline, CDR1 is SEHNR, CDR2 FQNEAQ (reference sequence). The V end was cut by 1 base, the J end by 5 bases, with 9 bases between.

The chain is built from TRBV6-6 and TRBJ1-4, with D uncertain. There are 12 residues in the CDR3. Trimming removed 2 bases at V and 11 bases at J, with 9 bases between. Germline values: CDR1 MNHNY, CDR2 SVGAGI (reference sequence). In nucleotides, the CDR3 is TGTGCCAGCAGTTACGGGCCGGAGAAACTGTTTTTT. Protein: CASSYGPEKLFF.

The gene calls are TRBV2 and TRBJ1-2; the D gene is possibly TRBD1 (5 bases). CDR3 length: 12 residues. V lost 7 bases to trimming and J lost 8 bases, with 14 bases between them. Germline V gene data show CDR1 as SNHLY and CDR2 as FYNNEI. The CDR3, as DNA: TGTGCCAGCAAAGGGGCGGCTGAGGGCTACACCTTC. It yields the protein CASKGAAEGYTF.

The chain combines TRBV19 with TRBJ2-7, with D perhaps matching TRBD2 (5 bases). The CDR3 length is 13 residues. Germline V gene lookup returns CDR1 LNHDA and CDR2 SQIVND (reference sequence). The V gene lost 10 bases and the J gene lost 0 bases, with 13 bases spanning the gap. The CDR3: CAIWRFFSYEQYF. CDR3 DNA: TGTGCCATTTGGAGGTTCTTCTCCTACGAGCAGTACTTC.

V is TRBV5-1 and J is TRBJ1-2; 8 bases match TRBD1. With 1 base clipped from V and 8 bases from J, the junction kept 13 bases outside the gene matches. This CDR3 contains 16 residues. CDR1 is SGHRS, CDR2 YFSETQ, per germline. CDR3 nucleotide sequence: TGCGCCAGCAGCTTGTGGGGGGCCGGGACAGGTGAAGGCTACACCTTC. Amino acids: CASSLWGAGTGEGYTF.

V usage is TRBV7-3 and J usage is TRBJ2-1, with TRBD1 matching over 8 bases. Trimming cost V 6 bases and J 2 bases; bases outside gene matches: 9. CDR3 length: 16 residues. Germline values: CDR1 SGHTA, CDR2 FQGTGA. DNA of the CDR3: TGTGCCAGCAGTCCGACAGGGGTCTTCGCCTACAATGAGCAGTTCTTC. The encoded protein is CASSPTGVFAYNEQFF.

V gene TRBV21-1 combines with J gene TRBJ1-5; whether TRBD1, the table's D call, matches the DNA was not checked. TRBV21-1 is recorded as a pseudogene. The CDR3 length is 18 residues. The CDR3 DNA is TGTGCCAGCAGCGATATCTACGGCAGGGGAAGAAGCAATCAGCCCCAGCATTTT. Amino acid sequence: CASSDIYGRGRSNQPQHF.

CDR3 coding DNA: TGCGCCAGCAGCTTGGCGGCTCCCCGACATCCACTGGTGGAGACCCAGTACTTC. The encoded protein is CASSLAAPRHPLVETQYF. V gene TRBV5-1 combines with J gene TRBJ2-5; no firm D call. The germline V and J ends were trimmed by 0 bases and 5 bases, with 23 bases remaining between them. This CDR3 has 18 residues. In germline, CDR1 is SGHRS, CDR2 YFSETQ. The variable domain in full, with the rest retrieved from reference TRBV5-1 and TRBJ2-5, is KAGVTQTPRYLIKTRGQQVTLSCSPISGHRSVSWYQQTPGQGLQFLFEYFSETQRNKGNFPGRFSGRQFSNSRSEMNVSTLELGDSALYLCASSLAAPRHPLVETQYFGPGTRLLVL.

V gene TRBV7-6 combines with J gene TRBJ2-3, with 7 bases identical to TRBD1. With 1 base clipped from V and 0 bases from J, the junction kept 7 bases outside the gene matches. The CDR3 runs 17 residues. From germline, CDR1 is SGHVS and CDR2 FNYEAQ. The CDR3 loop is CASSLGHGTASTDTQYF. CDR3 bases: TGTGCCAGCAGCTTAGGTCATGGGACAGCTAGCACAGATACGCAGTATTTT.

A word on this clone: The junction shows a germline mismatch at one end, possibly a read error. The chain employs TRBV7-9 and TRBJ2-7; 7 bases match TRBD1. The CDR3 loop spans 16 amino acids. Per the germline V gene, CDR1 is SEHNR and CDR2 is FQNEAQ (reference sequence). In nucleotides, the CDR3 is TGTGCCAGCAGCTCCAACTCTATCCCGACAGGGCGTTGGGGGAACTTC. Protein: CASSSNSIPTGRWGNF.

This clone was counted a few times. The chain is built from TRBV27 and TRBJ2-7; D gene ambiguous. There are 13 residues in the CDR3. From germline, CDR1 is MNHEY and CDR2 SMNVEV (reference sequence). The V end lost 0 bases, the J end lost 7 bases, and 10 bases lay between the germline ends. The CDR3 DNA is TGTGCCAGCAGTTTATCATACGGATGGGAGCAGTACTTC. Its protein product is CASSLSYGWEQYF.

This chain uses TRBV7-6 with TRBJ2-7; D ambiguous. The CDR3 totals 15 residues. The germline V and J ends were trimmed by 2 bases and 0 bases, with 11 bases remaining between them. Germline V gene sequence: CDR1 SGHVS, CDR2 FNYEAQ. CDR3 nucleotides: TGTGCCAGCAGCTTATCCCAAACCAGCTCCTACGAGCAGTACTTC. Its translation: CASSLSQTSSYEQYF.

This clone was recorded only once. The rearrangement links TRBV27 to TRBJ2-3; D is undetermined. The CDR3 has 14 amino acids. V lost 6 bases, J lost 3 bases, and 13 bases lay in between. The germline CDR1 and CDR2 sequences are MNHEY and SMNVEV (reference sequence). The CDR3 spells CASRPKAGTDTQYF. Written as DNA, the CDR3 is TGTGCCAGCAGACCTAAAGCCGGGACAGATACGCAGTATTTT.

This clone was seen only once. This chain links TRBV7-2 with TRBJ1-1; TRBD1 is a possible D gene (5 bases). This CDR3 contains 12 residues. Germline lookup yields CDR1 SGHTA and CDR2 FQGNSA. V lost 8 bases and J 1 base, leaving 8 bases between the germline ends. The CDR3: CASARGNTEAFF. The CDR3 nucleotides read TGTGCCAGCGCGAGGGGGAACACTGAAGCTTTCTTT.

The gene calls are TRBV19 and TRBJ2-2; D not resolved. In germline, CDR1 is LNHDA, CDR2 SQIVND (reference sequence). The CDR3 spans 13 residues. Between the trimmed V and J ends, which lost 3 bases and 7 bases, there was a span of 9 bases. Here the CDR3 DNA reads TGTGCCAGTAGTATGACTCCTCGCGGGGAGCTGTTTTTT. It yields the protein CASSMTPRGELFF.

V and J are TRBV11-2 and TRBJ1-1; D possibly corresponds to TRBD1 (6 bases). The CDR3 spans 16 residues. Trimming shortened V by 0 bases and J by 1 base, and 12 bases separated the two germline ends. The germline V gene has CDR1 SGHAT and CDR2 FQNNGV. For the CDR3, the DNA is TGTGCCAGCAGCTTAGAACGTGGGGGCGCGAACACTGAAGCTTTCTTT. Protein product: CASSLERGGANTEAFF. Full variable domain (outside the CDR3, taken from reference TRBV11-2 and TRBJ1-1): EAGVAQSPRYKIIEKRQSVAFWCNPISGHATLYWYQQILGQGPKLLIQFQNNGVVDDSQLPKDRFSAERLKGVDSTLKIQPAKLEDSAVYLCASSLERGGANTEAFFGQGTRLTVV.

A note on this clone: Other DNA sequences within the sample encode an identical CDR3. V is TRBV7-9 and J is TRBJ2-7; 7 nucleotides align to TRBD1. This CDR3 contains 12 residues. V shed 5 bases, J shed 4 bases, and the junction held 2 bases outside the gene matches. The V gene's germline CDR1 is SEHNR and CDR2 FQNEAQ (reference sequence). CDR3 sequence: CASSLQGYEQYF. The CDR3 nucleotides read TGTGCCAGCAGCCTACAGGGGTACGAGCAGTACTTC.

This chain uses TRBV7-3 with TRBJ2-1; D tentatively reads TRBD1 or TRBD2 (5 bases each). V gave up 5 bases and J gave up 6 bases, with 8 bases separating them. CDR1 and CDR2 from the germline V gene are SGHTA and FQGTGA. CDR3 length: 12 amino acids. The CDR3 DNA sequence: TGTGCCAGCAGCCGGGACGGCAATGAGCAGTTCTTC. Translation gives CASSRDGNEQFF.

V gene TRBV5-1 combines with J gene TRBJ1-1, with D perhaps matching TRBD1 (5 bases). CDR1 and CDR2 (germline): SGHRS, YFSETQ. This CDR3 spans 16 amino acids. Trimming stripped 4 bases from V and 4 bases from J, with 20 bases between. The CDR3 region is CASSLDSKLKGTEAFF. DNA of the CDR3: TGCGCCAGCAGCCTAGACAGCAAACTGAAGGGCACTGAAGCTTTCTTT.

This sequence joins TRBV5-4 and TRBJ2-2, with unresolved D. The germline V and J ends were trimmed by 1 base and 3 bases, with 4 bases remaining between them. CDR3 size: 13 residues. Germline CDR1 SGHNT, CDR2 YYREEE (reference sequence). The CDR3 DNA sequence: TGTGCCAGCAGCTTGATTCACACCGGGGAGCTGTTTTTT. This translates into CASSLIHTGELFF.

This sequence joins TRBV15 and TRBJ1-6; 7 bases align to TRBD1. There are 15 residues in the CDR3. The germline V gene has CDR1 LNHNV and CDR2 YYDKDF (reference sequence). Trimming cost V 3 bases and J 3 bases; bases outside gene matches: 2. In nucleotides, the CDR3 is TGTGCCACCAGCAGGCAGGGGGGCTATAATTCACCCCTCCACTTT. Translation: CATSRQGGYNSPLHF.

V gene TRBV5-6 combines with J gene TRBJ1-5; perhaps TRBD1 as D (5 bases). CDR1 is SGHDT, CDR2 YYEEEE, per germline. CDR3 length equals 13 residues. The ends were cut back, 4 bases at V and 3 bases at J, with 8 bases in the middle. CDR3 sequence: CASSGAYNQPQHF. Written as DNA, the CDR3 is TGTGCCAGCAGCGGGGCCTACAATCAGCCCCAGCATTTT.

J is TRBJ2-5 and V is TRBV7-9; D might be TRBD2 (5 bases). Germline-derived CDR1 and CDR2 are SEHNR and FQNEAQ (reference sequence). Trimming shortened V by 5 bases and J by 4 bases, and 17 bases separated the two germline ends. This CDR3 contains 15 residues. CDR3 DNA: TGTGCCAGCAGCGTAGAGGGTTTGGGTGGAGAGACCCAGTACTTC. Translating it yields CASSVEGLGGETQYF.

The genes are TRBV10-3 and TRBJ2-7; unclear D gene. The CDR3 sequence is 13 residues long. Germline-derived CDR1 and CDR2 are ENHRY and SYGVKD. V dropped 3 bases and J dropped 0 bases, with 6 bases sitting between them. The CDR3 is CAISDGLSYEQYF. CDR3 coding DNA: TGTGCCATCAGTGACGGCCTCTCCTACGAGCAGTACTTC.